This T cell receptor (beta chain) was identified in a study of cytomegalovirus exposure and HLA in healthy donors. At the level of the study: The 100 to 150 validation repertoires matched the approximately 700 first-cohort repertoires in platform, a later analysis reported. General study findings and limits: In the approximately 130 validation repertoires, under 95% of cluster scores exceeded 0, per a later analysis. Under in vitro conditions, a few CMV-associated chains were confirmed as specific for CMV antigens.

The CDR3 consists of 14 residues. Germline V gene lookup returns CDR1 SGHRS and CDR2 YFSETQ. The V segment lost 4 bases and the J segment 9 bases; nucleotides outside the gene matches: 12. Details on this clone: Its antigen is still unknown.

A 120-subject validation cohort, separate from the approximately 690-subject first cohort, supplied the donors. The repertoire was sequenced with immunoSEQ multiplex PCR; TCRdb's copy has only in-frame clones and lacks some. Of roughly 280,000 clones in the sample, approximately 86% were seen once. The sequenced material came from PBMCs. The origin of this receptor is a woman aged 18 to 35 in good health and CMV-seronegative. The V and J genes are TRBV5-1 and TRBJ1-2; 7 bases align to TRBD1. CDR3 protein: CASSVQTGDRSYTF. The DNA for the CDR3 is TGCGCCAGCAGCGTTCAAACAGGGGATCGTAGCTACACCTTC.